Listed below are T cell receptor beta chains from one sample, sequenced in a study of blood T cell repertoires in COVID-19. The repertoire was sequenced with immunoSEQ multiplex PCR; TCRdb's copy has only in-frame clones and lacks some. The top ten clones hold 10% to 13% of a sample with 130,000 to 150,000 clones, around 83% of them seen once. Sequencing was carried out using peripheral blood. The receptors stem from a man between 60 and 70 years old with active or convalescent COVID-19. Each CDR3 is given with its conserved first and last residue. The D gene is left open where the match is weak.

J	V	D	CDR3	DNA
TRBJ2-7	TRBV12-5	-	CATHGQTYEQYF	TGTGCTACTCACGGACAGACCTACGAGCAGTACTTC
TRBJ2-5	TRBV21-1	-	CASSTNHRYQETQYF	TGTGCCAGCAGCACGAACCACAGGTACCAAGAGACCCAGTACTTC
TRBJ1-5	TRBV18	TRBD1	CASSTGTGRVQPQHF	TGTGCCAGCTCAACCGGGACAGGGAGGGTTCAGCCCCAGCATTTT
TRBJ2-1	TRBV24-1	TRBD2	CATSDSGTGNEQFF	TGTGCCACCAGTGATAGCGGGACTGGCAATGAGCAGTTCTTC
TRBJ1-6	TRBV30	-	CAWTRGNSPLHF	TGTGCCTGGACTAGGGGTAATTCACCCCTCCACTTT
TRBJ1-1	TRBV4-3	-	CASSQDRTTEAFF	TGCGCCAGCAGCCAGGACAGAACTACTGAAGCTTTCTTT
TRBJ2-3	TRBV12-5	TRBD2	CASGLALADVTDTQYF	TGTGCTAGTGGTTTGGCCCTAGCGGACGTCACAGATACGCAGTATTTT
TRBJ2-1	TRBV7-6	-	CASSLRGRGMGVNEQFF	TGTGCCAGCAGCTTGCGGGGTAGGGGAATGGGAGTGAATGAGCAGTTCTTC
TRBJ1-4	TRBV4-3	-	CASSQDRGYGEKLFF	TGCGCCAGCAGCCAAGATAGGGGGTACGGCGAAAAACTGTTTTTT
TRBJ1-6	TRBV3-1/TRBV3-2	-	CASSQYTTLHF	TGTGCCAGCAGCCAATACACGACCCTCCACTTT
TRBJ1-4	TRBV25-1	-	CASSETPGQGHNEKLFF	TGTGCCAGCAGTGAAACTCCGGGTCAGGGGCATAATGAAAAACTGTTTTTT
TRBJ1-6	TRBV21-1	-	CASSADRATPKYNSPLHF	TGTGCCAGCAGCGCCGACAGGGCCACCCCCAAATATAATTCACCCCTCCACTTT
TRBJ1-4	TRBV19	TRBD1	CASWDRKRTGVNEKLFF	TGTGCCAGCTGGGACAGAAAAAGGACGGGGGTTAATGAAAAACTGTTTTTT